This T cell receptor beta chain was retrieved from a study of beta chain features in type 1 diabetes. Study results and caveats: TCRB CDR3s were moderately but significantly shorter in Type 1 diabetes patients in all four CD4+ subsets.

As concerns this clone: Its antigen is unidentified.

This CDR3 comprises 14 residues. From germline, CDR1 is SGHRS and CDR2 YFSETQ. The V end was cut by 3 bases, the J end by 6 bases, with 13 bases between. Since all of the isolated RNA was reverse transcribed, expressed TCRB transcripts were what got sequenced. Sequencing used immunoSEQ multiplex PCR; TCRdb keeps in-frame clones, though not all of them. The repertoire holds a few hundred thousand clones, with about 15% as singletons. The clonotype comes from a man aged 30 to 39 with type 1 diabetes. The chain uses TRBV5-1 and TRBJ2-1, with a tentative D call TRBD2 (6 bases). Sequencing was done on a sample of naive CD4+ T cells from blood. CDR3 sequence (DNA): TGCGCCAGCAGCTGGAGGGGCCACTCCAATGAGCAGTTCTTC. Translated: CASSWRGHSNEQFF. The variable domain in full, with the rest retrieved from reference TRBV5-1 and TRBJ2-1, is KAGVTQTPRYLIKTRGQQVTLSCSPISGHRSVSWYQQTPGQGLQFLFEYFSETQRNKGNFPGRFSGRQFSNSRSEMNVSTLELGDSALYLCASSWRGHSNEQFFGPGTRLTVL.